The 27 T cell receptor beta chains listed next were all sequenced from one sample in a study of metastatic and nonmetastatic thyroid tumors. Via MiXCR, TCRdb re-called the PCR reads. The repertoire consists of tens of thousands of clones, with about 32% occurring once and the leading ten covering over 30%. No patient had received any treatment before thyroid surgery. Sequenced material: blood. The origin of the receptors is a female donor with papillary thyroid cancer or a benign thyroid nodule (not recorded which). Some clones in this sample may be carry-over from other donors' samples.

This clone has at least ten counts. This chain joins TRBV27 and TRBJ2-2; 7 nucleotides match TRBD2. CDR3 length equals 16 residues. The trim removed 2 bases at V and 4 bases at J, leaving 7 bases unmatched. Per the germline V gene, CDR1 is MNHEY and CDR2 is SMNVEV (reference sequence). CDR3 coding DNA: TGTGCCAGCAGTTTACTCGGGGGAGGGCCCACCGGGGAGCTGTTTTTT. It encodes CASSLLGGGPTGELFF.

This clone came up many times. This sequence joins TRBV3-1 and TRBJ2-1; 10 bases line up with TRBD2. V was pared by 1 base and J by 15 bases, with 9 bases of the junction left unmatched. Germline assignment: CDR1 LGHDT and CDR2 YNNKEL (reference sequence). This CDR3 is built from 14 residues. The CDR3 reads CASSQAGAGGPGFF. The CDR3 nucleotides read TGTGCCAGCAGCCAAGCGGGAGCGGGAGGGCCGGGGTTCTTC.

This clone was seen many times. The chain joins TRBV14 to TRBJ1-2; D not certain. CDR1 is SGHDN, CDR2 FVKESK, per germline. CDR3 length equals 14 residues. Trimming shortened V by 4 bases and J by 3 bases, and 12 bases separated the two germline ends. The CDR3 loop reads CASSLSGPDYGYTF. The CDR3 DNA follows: TGTGCCAGCAGCCTCAGTGGACCTGACTATGGCTACACCTTC.

At least ten counts were recorded for this clone. This chain joins TRBV10-2 and TRBJ2-1; 7 bases align to TRBD1. The V segment lost 5 bases and the J segment 3 bases; nucleotides outside the gene matches: 4. The germline gives CDR1 WSHSY, CDR2 SAAADI. The CDR3 extends over 14 amino acids. The CDR3 protein is CASSLGQNYNEQFF. The CDR3 DNA is TGCGCCAGCAGTTTGGGACAGAACTACAATGAGCAGTTCTTC.

This clone was counted between two and nine times. The rearrangement joins TRBV7-9 to TRBJ2-5; no definite D call. The CDR3 extends over 11 amino acids. The V gene's germline CDR1 is SEHNR and CDR2 FQNEAQ (reference sequence). The ends were cut back, 5 bases at V and 5 bases at J, with 6 bases in the middle. Here the CDR3 reads CASSTRETQYF. CDR3 sequence (DNA): TGTGCCAGCAGCACAAGGGAGACCCAGTACTTC.

There are many counts of this clone. This may come from a read error, since a much larger clone is one base off. This chain connects TRBV30 to TRBJ1-3, with unresolved D. V lost 3 bases and J 9 bases, leaving 12 bases between the germline ends. The CDR3 is 12 residues long. Per the germline V gene, CDR1 is GTSNPN and CDR2 is SVGIG (reference sequence). The DNA of the CDR3 is TGTGCCTGGAGATATACTAGAAGCACCATATATTTT. Its translation is CAWRYTRSTIYF.

This clone was observed a handful of times. This chain connects TRBV6-1 to TRBJ1-1; D remains ambiguous. V was trimmed by 4 bases and J by 7 bases, leaving 19 bases between them. CDR3 size: 15 residues. CDR1 is MNHNS and CDR2 is SASEGT in the germline V gene. The CDR3 coding sequence is TGTGCCAGCAGTGGGCTGCAGCCACTATCGGGTGAAGCTTTCTTT. As protein: CASSGLQPLSGEAFF.

This clone was seen repeatedly, ten times or more. The V call is TRBV5-1, the J call TRBJ2-2; tentative D call: TRBD1 (6 bases). CDR1 is SGHRS and CDR2 is YFSETQ in the germline V gene. The CDR3 sequence is 15 residues long. Between the trimmed V and J ends, which lost 4 bases and 6 bases, there was a span of 16 bases. The CDR3 bases are TGCGCCAGCAGCCTAAAAAACACAGGGTCCGGGGAGCTGTTTTTT. This encodes CASSLKNTGSGELFF.

This clone was detected many times. The CDR3 region is CASLGGSGFQYF. Here the CDR3 DNA reads TGTGCCAGCCTGGGGGGATCGGGATTTCAGTACTTC. The V gene is TRBV3-1, the J gene TRBJ2-4; a weak D match, TRBD2 (6 bases). Trimming shortened V by 8 bases and J by 11 bases, and 16 bases separated the two germline ends. CDR3 length: 12 residues. Germline values: CDR1 LGHDT, CDR2 YNNKEL (reference sequence).

In its sample, this clone was seen many times. The gene calls are TRBV27 and TRBJ1-1; 9 nucleotides align to TRBD1. V lost 6 bases to trimming and J lost 4 bases; unmatched junction nucleotides: 9. The CDR3 has 15 residues. Germline V gives CDR1 MNHEY, CDR2 SMNVEV (reference sequence). CDR3 in amino acids: CASSHGTGWGTEAFF. The DNA for the CDR3 is TGTGCCAGCAGCCACGGGACAGGGTGGGGCACTGAAGCTTTCTTT.

This clone was counted ten times or more. The chain has TRBV5-1 and TRBJ2-5; D is ambiguous. Germline V gene lookup returns CDR1 SGHRS and CDR2 YFSETQ. CDR3 size: 13 residues. V was cut by 0 bases and J by 3 bases, with 6 bases left in between. In DNA, the CDR3 is TGCGCCAGCAGCTTGGGTGTGAAAGAGACCCAGTACTTC. Its protein is CASSLGVKETQYF.

This clone has a handful of counts. The chain recombines TRBV6-2 or TRBV6-3 with TRBJ2-2; D gene ambiguous. Trimming removed 5 bases at V and 6 bases at J, with 13 bases between. Germline CDR1 reads MNHEY; CDR2 reads SVGEGT. The CDR3 sequence is 14 residues long. The CDR3 loop is CASSTRLYSGELFF. In DNA, the CDR3 is TGTGCCAGCAGTACCCGCCTCTACTCCGGGGAGCTGTTTTTT.

The J gene is TRBJ2-7, the V gene TRBV6-1, with 13 bases identical to TRBD2. Trimming cost V 1 base and J 4 bases; bases outside gene matches: 1. In germline, CDR1 is MNHNS, CDR2 SASEGT. The CDR3 runs 15 residues. The CDR3 bases are TGTGCCAGCAGTGAAGGGACTAGCGGGAGTTACGAGCAGTACTTC. Its translation: CASSEGTSGSYEQYF.

This clone was counted a few times. The DNA of the CDR3 is TGTGCCAGCAGTTGGAGCGGGGCCACCACAGATACGCAGTATTTT. Protein product: CASSWSGATTDTQYF. This sequence joins TRBV6-1 and TRBJ2-3; TRBD2 agrees at 7 bases. The V segment lost 5 bases and the J segment 2 bases; nucleotides outside the gene matches: 7. Per the germline V gene, CDR1 is MNHNS and CDR2 is SASEGT. CDR3 length equals 15 residues.

Only a few counts were recorded for this clone. The J gene is TRBJ2-3, the V gene TRBV15, with TRBD2 matching over 7 bases. The V gene's germline CDR1 is LNHNV and CDR2 YYDKDF (reference sequence). V trimming: 0 bases; J trimming: 4 bases; junction bases outside the gene matches: 4. CDR3 length: 15 amino acids. CDR3 sequence (DNA): TGTGCCACCAGCAGAGATGCGGGAGCGGCAGATACGCAGTATTTT. Translating it yields CATSRDAGAADTQYF.

This clone was seen many times. The chain couples TRBV6-4 to TRBJ1-5; no definite D call. The CDR3 spans 13 residues. V was cut by 2 bases and J by 4 bases, with 6 bases left in between. CDR1 and CDR2 from the germline V gene are MRHNA and SNTAGT. CDR3 in amino acids: CASSDRVNQPQHF. The CDR3 coding sequence is TGTGCCAGCAGTGACAGGGTTAATCAGCCCCAGCATTTT.

Many counts were recorded for this clone. The chain has TRBV24-1 and TRBJ2-5; 7 bases are shared with TRBD1. The CDR3 is 14 residues long. Germline lookup yields CDR1 KGHDR and CDR2 SFDVKD. Losses at the gene ends were 7 bases for V and 1 base for J; bases not matched to a gene: 5. The DNA of the CDR3 is TGTGCCACCAGCAACACAGGGGTCCAAGAGACCCAGTACTTC. This encodes CATSNTGVQETQYF.

This clone occurred a few times. A much larger clonotype is one base distant, so this may be a read error. V usage is TRBV9 and J usage is TRBJ1-1, with unresolved D. The germline V gene encodes CDR1 SGDLS and CDR2 YYNGEE. The CDR3 extends over 13 amino acids. The ends were cut back, 1 base at V and 0 bases at J, with 4 bases in the middle. As DNA, the CDR3 is TGTGCCAGCAGCGTATATATGAACACTGAAGCTTTCTTT. The encoded protein is CASSVYMNTEAFF.

This clone was seen many times. The genes are TRBV3-1 and TRBJ2-7; 14 bases align to TRBD2. With V trimmed by 3 bases and J by 3 bases, 1 base remained unmatched. CDR1 is LGHDT, CDR2 YNNKEL, per germline (reference sequence). The CDR3 is 15 amino acids. This chain's CDR3 is CASSQTSGGVYEQYF. CDR3 in DNA: TGTGCCAGCAGCCAGACTAGCGGGGGGGTCTACGAGCAGTACTTC.

J is TRBJ2-3 and V is TRBV5-1; unclear D gene. V was trimmed by 2 bases and J by 5 bases, leaving 15 bases between them. CDR1 and CDR2 from the germline V gene are SGHRS and YFSETQ. The CDR3 totals 15 residues. This CDR3 is CASSFDPGVGDTQYF. CDR3 nucleotides: TGCGCCAGCAGCTTTGACCCTGGAGTTGGAGATACGCAGTATTTT. The full variable domain, its missing parts supplied by reference TRBV5-1 and TRBJ2-3, is KAGVTQTPRYLIKTRGQQVTLSCSPISGHRSVSWYQQTPGQGLQFLFEYFSETQRNKGNFPGRFSGRQFSNSRSEMNVSTLELGDSALYLCASSFDPGVGDTQYFGPGTRLTVL.

This clone came up many times. The chain joins TRBV6-1 to TRBJ1-5; D ambiguous. Germline CDR1 and CDR2: MNHNS and SASEGT. The CDR3 has 15 residues. V was pared by 5 bases and J by 2 bases, with 13 bases between. The CDR3 coding sequence is TGTGCCAGCAGTCAGACGACGGAGGGCAATCAGCCCCAGCATTTT. Translation: CASSQTTEGNQPQHF.

The chain's CDR3 is CASSLEGAPYDEQFF. The CDR3 DNA sequence: TGTGCCAGCAGTCTTGAGGGGGCTCCTTACGATGAGCAGTTCTTC. The chain employs TRBV6-2 or TRBV6-3 and TRBJ2-1; 7 nucleotides align to TRBD1. The CDR3 is 15 amino acids. V was clipped by 5 bases and J by 8 bases; unmatched bases: 12. The germline CDR1 and CDR2 sequences are MNHEY and SVGEGT.

The chain is built from TRBV5-1 and TRBJ2-7; TRBD1 is a possible D gene (6 bases). The CDR3 length is 15 residues. Germline CDR1 SGHRS, CDR2 YFSETQ. V was clipped by 4 bases and J by 0 bases, with 14 bases between them. The CDR3 is CASSLDRPSSYEQYF. Written as DNA, the CDR3 is TGCGCCAGCAGCCTAGACAGGCCGAGCTCCTACGAGCAGTACTTC.

The sample holds many counts of this clone. V gene TRBV27 combines with J gene TRBJ1-1; no clear D gene. This CDR3 is 13 amino acids long. V was cut by 5 bases and J by 7 bases, with 14 bases left in between. Germline V CDR1 and CDR2: MNHEY, SMNVEV (reference sequence). The CDR3 coding sequence is TGTGCCAGCAGTCCCTCGGCGGGGAATGAAGCTTTCTTT. Amino acid sequence: CASSPSAGNEAFF.

There are many counts of this clone. The chain links TRBV29-1 to TRBJ1-1, with D hard to call. The CDR3 is 11 residues long. The germline CDR1 and CDR2 sequences are SQVTM and ANQGSEA. The V and J ends lost 8 bases and 1 base respectively, with 8 bases between them. CDR3 nucleotides: TGCAGCACGAACGGGAACACTGAAGCTTTCTTT. Encoded protein: CSTNGNTEAFF.

The table lists this clone with many counts. This sample also contains other DNA sequences that code for the same CDR3. The rearrangement uses TRBV6-5 and TRBJ2-2; 7 nucleotides align to TRBD2. Per germline, CDR1 MNHEY and CDR2 SVGAGI. Trimming removed 4 bases from V and 0 bases from J; junction bases left unmatched: 11. This CDR3 contains 18 residues. CDR3 bases: TGTGCCAGCAGTTGGGCTGGGGAGGGAGGAACGAACACCGGGGAGCTGTTTTTT. Its protein product is CASSWAGEGGTNTGELFF.

This clone was observed at least ten times. The genes are TRBV29-1 and TRBJ1-1; D unclear. V dropped 3 bases and J dropped 1 base, with 6 bases sitting between them. The CDR3 is made up of 12 amino acids. CDR1 and CDR2 from the germline V gene are SQVTM and ANQGSEA. For the CDR3, the DNA is TGCAGCGTTGACGGACCGAACACTGAAGCTTTCTTT. Its protein product is CSVDGPNTEAFF.